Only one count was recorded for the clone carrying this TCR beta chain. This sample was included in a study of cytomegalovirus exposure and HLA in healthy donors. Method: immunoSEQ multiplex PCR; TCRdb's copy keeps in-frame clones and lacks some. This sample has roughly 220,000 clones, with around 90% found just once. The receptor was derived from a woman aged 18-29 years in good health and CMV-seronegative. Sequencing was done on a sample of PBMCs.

This CDR3 reads CASSLVALKRDPYNEQFF. The CDR3 DNA sequence: TGTGCCAGCAGCTTAGTCGCACTTAAGCGGGATCCCTACAATGAGCAGTTCTTC. The genes are TRBV11-2 and TRBJ2-1, with TRBD2 matching 7 bases. The CDR3 runs to 18 residues. CDR1 and CDR2 from the germline V gene are SGHAT and FQNNGV. Trimming took 1 base from V and 2 from J; bases not matched to a gene: 11.